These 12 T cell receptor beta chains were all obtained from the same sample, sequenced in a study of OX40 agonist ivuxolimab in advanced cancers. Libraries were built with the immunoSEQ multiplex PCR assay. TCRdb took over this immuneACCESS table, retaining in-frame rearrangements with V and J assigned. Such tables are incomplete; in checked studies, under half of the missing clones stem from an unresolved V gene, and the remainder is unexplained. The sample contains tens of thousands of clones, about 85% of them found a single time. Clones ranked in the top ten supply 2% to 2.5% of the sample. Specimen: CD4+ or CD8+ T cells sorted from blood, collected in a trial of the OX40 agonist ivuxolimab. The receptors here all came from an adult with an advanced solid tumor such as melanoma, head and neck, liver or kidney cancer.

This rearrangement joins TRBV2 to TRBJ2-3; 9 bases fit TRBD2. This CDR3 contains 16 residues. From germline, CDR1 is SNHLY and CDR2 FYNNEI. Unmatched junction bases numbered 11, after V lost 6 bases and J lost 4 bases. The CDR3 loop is CASRDSLSGGPDTQYF. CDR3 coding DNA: TGTGCCAGCAGAGACTCACTAAGCGGGGGGCCAGATACGCAGTATTTT. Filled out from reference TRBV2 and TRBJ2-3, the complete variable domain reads EPEVTQTPSHQVTQMGQEVILRCVPISNHLYFYWYRQILGQKVEFLVSFYNNEISEKSEIFDDQFSVERPDGSNFTLKIRSTKLEDSAMYFCASRDSLSGGPDTQYFGPGTRLTVL.

The CDR3 spells CASSVGGDSTDTQYF. The CDR3, as DNA: TGTGCCAGCAGCGTTGGCGGGGATAGCACAGATACGCAGTATTTT. The chain employs TRBV9 and TRBJ2-3, with D perhaps TRBD2 (6 bases). The CDR3 covers 15 residues. Trimming shortened V by 2 bases and J by 0 bases, and 10 bases separated the two germline ends. Germline V gene data show CDR1 as SGDLS and CDR2 as YYNGEE.

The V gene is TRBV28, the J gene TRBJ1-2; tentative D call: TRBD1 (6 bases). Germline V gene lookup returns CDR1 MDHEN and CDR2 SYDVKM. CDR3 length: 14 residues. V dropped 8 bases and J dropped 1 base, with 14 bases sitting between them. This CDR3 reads CASWEAGDNYGYTF. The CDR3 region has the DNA TGTGCCAGCTGGGAGGCAGGGGATAACTATGGCTACACCTTC.

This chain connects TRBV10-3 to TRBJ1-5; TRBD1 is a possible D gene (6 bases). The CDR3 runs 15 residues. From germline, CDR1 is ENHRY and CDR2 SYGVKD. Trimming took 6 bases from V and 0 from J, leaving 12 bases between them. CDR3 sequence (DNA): TGTGCCATCAGCGAAACAGGGAGTAGCAATCAGCCCCAGCATTTT. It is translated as CAISETGSSNQPQHF.

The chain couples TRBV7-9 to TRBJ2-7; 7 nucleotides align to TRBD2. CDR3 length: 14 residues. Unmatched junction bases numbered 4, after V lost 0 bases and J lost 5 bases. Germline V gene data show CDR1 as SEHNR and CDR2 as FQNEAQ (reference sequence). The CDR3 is CASSLASGGDEQYF. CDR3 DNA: TGTGCCAGCAGCTTAGCCAGTGGGGGGGACGAGCAGTACTTC.

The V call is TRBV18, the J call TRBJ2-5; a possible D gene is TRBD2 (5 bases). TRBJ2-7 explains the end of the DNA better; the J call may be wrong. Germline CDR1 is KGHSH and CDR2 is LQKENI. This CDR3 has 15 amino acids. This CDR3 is CASSPQSTKLDEQYF. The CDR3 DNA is TGTGCCAGCTCACCGCAGTCGACTAAGCTCGACGAGCAGTACTTC.

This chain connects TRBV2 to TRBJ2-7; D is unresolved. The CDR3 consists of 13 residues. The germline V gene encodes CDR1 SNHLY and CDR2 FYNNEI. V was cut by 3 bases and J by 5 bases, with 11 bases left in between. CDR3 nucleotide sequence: TGTGCCAGCAGTGACAAGGGTTTCGACGAGCAGTACTTC. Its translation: CASSDKGFDEQYF.

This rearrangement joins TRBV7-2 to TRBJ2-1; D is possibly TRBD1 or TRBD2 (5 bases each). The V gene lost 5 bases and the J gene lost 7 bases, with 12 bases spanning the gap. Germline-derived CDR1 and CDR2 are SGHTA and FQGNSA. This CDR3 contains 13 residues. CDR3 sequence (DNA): TGTGCCAGCAGCCTGGGACGGCTTAATGAGCAGTTCTTC. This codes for CASSLGRLNEQFF.

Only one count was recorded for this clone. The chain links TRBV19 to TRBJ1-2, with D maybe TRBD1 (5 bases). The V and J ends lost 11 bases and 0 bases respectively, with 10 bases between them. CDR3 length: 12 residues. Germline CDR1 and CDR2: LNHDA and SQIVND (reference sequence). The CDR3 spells CAAWGANYGYTF. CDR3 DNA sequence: TGTGCCGCCTGGGGGGCTAACTATGGCTACACCTTC.

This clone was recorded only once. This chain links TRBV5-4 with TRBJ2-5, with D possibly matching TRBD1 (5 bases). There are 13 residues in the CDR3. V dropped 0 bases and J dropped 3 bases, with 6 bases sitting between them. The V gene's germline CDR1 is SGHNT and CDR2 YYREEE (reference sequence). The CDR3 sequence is CASSLGTKETQYF. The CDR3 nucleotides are TGTGCCAGCAGCTTGGGGACAAAAGAGACCCAGTACTTC. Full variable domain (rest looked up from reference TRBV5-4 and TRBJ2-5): ETGVTQSPTHLIKTRGQQVTLRCSSQSGHNTVSWYQQALGQGPQFIFQYYREEENGRGNFPPRFSGLQFPNYSSELNVNALELDDSALYLCASSLGTKETQYFGPGTRLLVL.

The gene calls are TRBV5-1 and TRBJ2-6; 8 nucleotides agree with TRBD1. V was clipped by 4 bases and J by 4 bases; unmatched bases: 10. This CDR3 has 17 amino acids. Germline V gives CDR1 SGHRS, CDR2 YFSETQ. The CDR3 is CASSPTGAPGGANVLTF. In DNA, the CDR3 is TGCGCCAGCAGCCCGACAGGGGCTCCGGGCGGGGCCAACGTCCTGACTTTC.

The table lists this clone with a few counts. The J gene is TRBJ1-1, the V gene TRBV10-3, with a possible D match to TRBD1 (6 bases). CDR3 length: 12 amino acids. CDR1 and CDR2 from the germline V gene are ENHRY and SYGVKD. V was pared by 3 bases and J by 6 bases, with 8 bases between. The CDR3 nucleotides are TGTGCCATCAGTGATAAGGGGGCTGAAGCTTTCTTT. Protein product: CAISDKGAEAFF.